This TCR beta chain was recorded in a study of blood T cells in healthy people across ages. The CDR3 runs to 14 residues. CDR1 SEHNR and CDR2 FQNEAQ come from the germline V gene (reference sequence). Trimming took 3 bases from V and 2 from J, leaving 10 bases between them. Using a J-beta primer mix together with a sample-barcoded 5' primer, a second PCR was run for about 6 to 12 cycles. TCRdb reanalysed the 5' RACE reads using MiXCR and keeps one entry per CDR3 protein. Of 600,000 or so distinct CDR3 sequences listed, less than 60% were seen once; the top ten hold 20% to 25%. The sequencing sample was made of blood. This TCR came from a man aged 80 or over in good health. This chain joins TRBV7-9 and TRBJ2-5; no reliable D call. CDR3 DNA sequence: TGTGCCAGCAGCTTTACCAGGAGTCAAGAGACCCAGTACTTC. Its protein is CASSFTRSQETQYF.